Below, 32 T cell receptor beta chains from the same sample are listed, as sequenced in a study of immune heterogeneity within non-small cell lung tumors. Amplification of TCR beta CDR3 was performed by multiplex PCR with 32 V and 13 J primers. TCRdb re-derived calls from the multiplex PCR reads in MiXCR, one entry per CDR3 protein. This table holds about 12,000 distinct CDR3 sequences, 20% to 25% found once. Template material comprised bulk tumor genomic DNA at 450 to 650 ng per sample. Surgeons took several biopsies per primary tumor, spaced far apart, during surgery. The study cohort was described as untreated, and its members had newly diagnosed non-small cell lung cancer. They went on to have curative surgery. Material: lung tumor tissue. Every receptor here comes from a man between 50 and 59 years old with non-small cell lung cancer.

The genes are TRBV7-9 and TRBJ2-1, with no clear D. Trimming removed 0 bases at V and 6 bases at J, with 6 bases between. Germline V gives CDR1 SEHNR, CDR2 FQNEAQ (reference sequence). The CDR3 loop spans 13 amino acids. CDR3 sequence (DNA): TGTGCCAGCAGCTTAGCAACCCTCAATGAGCAGTTCTTC. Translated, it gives CASSLATLNEQFF.

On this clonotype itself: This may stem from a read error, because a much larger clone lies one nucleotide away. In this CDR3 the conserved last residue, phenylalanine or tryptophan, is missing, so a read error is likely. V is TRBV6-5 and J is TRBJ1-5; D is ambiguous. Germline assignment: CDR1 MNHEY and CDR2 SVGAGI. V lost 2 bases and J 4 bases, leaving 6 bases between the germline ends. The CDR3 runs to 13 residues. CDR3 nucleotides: TGTGCCAGCAGTTACCTACAAAATCAGCCCCAGCATTCT. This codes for CASSYLQNQPQHS.

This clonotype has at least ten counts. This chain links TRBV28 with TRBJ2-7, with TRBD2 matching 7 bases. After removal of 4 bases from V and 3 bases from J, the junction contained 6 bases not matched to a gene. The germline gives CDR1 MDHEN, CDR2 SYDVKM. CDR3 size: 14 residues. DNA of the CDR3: TGTGCCAGCAGTTCCAGCGGGAAAGTCTACGAGCAGTACTTC. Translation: CASSSSGKVYEQYF.

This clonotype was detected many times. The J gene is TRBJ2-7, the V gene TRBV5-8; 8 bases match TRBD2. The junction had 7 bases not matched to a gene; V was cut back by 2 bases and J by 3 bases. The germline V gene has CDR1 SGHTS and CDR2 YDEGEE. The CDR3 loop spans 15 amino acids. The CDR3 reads CASSFSGILSYEQYF. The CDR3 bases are TGTGCCAGCAGCTTTAGCGGGATCCTCAGCTACGAGCAGTACTTC.

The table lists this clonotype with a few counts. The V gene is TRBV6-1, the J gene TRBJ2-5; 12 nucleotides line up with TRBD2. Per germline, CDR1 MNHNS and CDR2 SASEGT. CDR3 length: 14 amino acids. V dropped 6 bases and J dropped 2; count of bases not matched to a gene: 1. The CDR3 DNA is TGTGCCAGCAGGACTAGCGGGGGACAAGAGACCCAGTACTTC. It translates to CASRTSGGQETQYF.

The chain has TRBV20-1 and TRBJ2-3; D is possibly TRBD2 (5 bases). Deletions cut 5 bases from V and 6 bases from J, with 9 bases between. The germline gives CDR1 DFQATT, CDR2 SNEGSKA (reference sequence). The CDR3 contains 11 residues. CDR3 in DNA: TGCAGTGCTCCCTGGAGGGATACGCAGTATTTT. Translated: CSAPWRDTQYF.

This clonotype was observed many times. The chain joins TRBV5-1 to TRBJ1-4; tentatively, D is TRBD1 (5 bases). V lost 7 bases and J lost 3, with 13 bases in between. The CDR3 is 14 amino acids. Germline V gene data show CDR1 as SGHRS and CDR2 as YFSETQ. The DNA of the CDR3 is TGCGCCAGCCGCGTGGGGGTGGCTAATGAAAAACTGTTTTTT. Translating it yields CASRVGVANEKLFF.

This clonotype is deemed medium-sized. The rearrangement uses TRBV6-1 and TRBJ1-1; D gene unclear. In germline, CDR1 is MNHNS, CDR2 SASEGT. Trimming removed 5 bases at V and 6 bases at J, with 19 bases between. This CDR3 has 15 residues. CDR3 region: CASSLQPEKVAEAFF. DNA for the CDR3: TGTGCCAGCAGTTTGCAACCGGAGAAGGTTGCTGAAGCTTTCTTT.

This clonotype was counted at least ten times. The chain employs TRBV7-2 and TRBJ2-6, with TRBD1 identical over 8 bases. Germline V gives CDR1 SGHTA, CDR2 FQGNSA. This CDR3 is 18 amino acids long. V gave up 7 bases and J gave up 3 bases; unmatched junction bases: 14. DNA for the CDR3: TGTGCCAGCACCCCCCGCGTGACAGGGGCATATGGGGCCAACGTCCTGACTTTC. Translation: CASTPRVTGAYGANVLTF.

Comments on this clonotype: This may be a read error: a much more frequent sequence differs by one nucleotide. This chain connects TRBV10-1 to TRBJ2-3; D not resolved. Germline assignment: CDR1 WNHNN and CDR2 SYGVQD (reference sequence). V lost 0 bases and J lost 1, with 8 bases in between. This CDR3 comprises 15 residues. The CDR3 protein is CASSESRVGTDTQYF. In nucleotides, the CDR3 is TGCGCCAGCAGTGAGTCTCGGGTGGGCACAGATACGCAGTATTTT.

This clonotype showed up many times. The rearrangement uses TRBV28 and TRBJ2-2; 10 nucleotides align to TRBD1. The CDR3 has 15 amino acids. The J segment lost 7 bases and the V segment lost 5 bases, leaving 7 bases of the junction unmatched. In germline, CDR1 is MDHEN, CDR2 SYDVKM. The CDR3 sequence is CASSPTTGGGGELFF. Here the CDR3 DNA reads TGTGCCAGCAGTCCAACGACAGGGGGCGGCGGGGAGCTGTTTTTT.

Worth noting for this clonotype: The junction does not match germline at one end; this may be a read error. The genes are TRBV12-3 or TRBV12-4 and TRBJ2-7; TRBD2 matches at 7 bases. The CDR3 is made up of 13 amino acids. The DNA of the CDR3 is TGCGACAGCAGCTCGACTAGCTTCGGTGAGCAGTACTTC. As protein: CDSSSTSFGEQYF.

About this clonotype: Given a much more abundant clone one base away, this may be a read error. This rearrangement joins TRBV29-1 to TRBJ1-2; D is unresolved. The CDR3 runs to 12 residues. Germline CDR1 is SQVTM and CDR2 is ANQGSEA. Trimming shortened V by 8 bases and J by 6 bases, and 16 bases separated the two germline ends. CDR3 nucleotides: TGCAGCCACCTCCTCTTTCCAGATGGCTACACCTTC. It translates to CSHLLFPDGYTF.

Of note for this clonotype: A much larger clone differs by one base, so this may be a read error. The CDR3 loop reads CASSFGSYGNTIYF. The CDR3 DNA reads as TGTGCCAGCAGCTTTGGAAGCTATGGAAACACCATATATTTT. The chain links TRBV7-9 to TRBJ1-3; D is unresolved. The CDR3 is made up of 14 amino acids. V lost 3 bases, J lost 3 bases, and 9 bases lay in between. The germline V gene encodes CDR1 SEHNR and CDR2 FQNEAQ (reference sequence).

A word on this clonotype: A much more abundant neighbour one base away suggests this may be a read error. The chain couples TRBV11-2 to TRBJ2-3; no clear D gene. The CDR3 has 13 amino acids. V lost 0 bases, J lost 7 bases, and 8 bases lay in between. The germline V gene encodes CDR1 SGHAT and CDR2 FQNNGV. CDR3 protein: CASSLDLEYTQYF. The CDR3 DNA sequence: TGTGCCAGCAGCTTAGATCTGGAATATACGCAGTATTTT.

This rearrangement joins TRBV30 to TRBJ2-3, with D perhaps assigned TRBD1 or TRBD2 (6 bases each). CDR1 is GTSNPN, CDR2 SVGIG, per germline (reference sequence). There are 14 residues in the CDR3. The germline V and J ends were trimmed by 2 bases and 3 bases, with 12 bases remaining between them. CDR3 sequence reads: CAWSSGGETDTQYF. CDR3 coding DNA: TGTGCCTGGAGTTCCGGGGGCGAGACAGATACGCAGTATTTT.

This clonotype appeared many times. CDR3 amino acids: CASYQPTGRTEAFF. As DNA, the CDR3 is TGTGCCAGCTACCAACCGACAGGGAGGACTGAAGCTTTCTTT. The chain recombines TRBV2 with TRBJ1-1; 7 nucleotides line up with TRBD1. The CDR3 totals 14 residues. Germline V gene sequence: CDR1 SNHLY, CDR2 FYNNEI. V lost 8 bases to trimming and J lost 5 bases; unmatched junction nucleotides: 11.

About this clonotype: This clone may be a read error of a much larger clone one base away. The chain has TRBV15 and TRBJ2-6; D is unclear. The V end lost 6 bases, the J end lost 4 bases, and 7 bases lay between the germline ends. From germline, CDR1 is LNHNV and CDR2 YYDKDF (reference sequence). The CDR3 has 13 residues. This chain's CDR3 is CATRVWGANVLTF. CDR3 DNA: TGTGCCACCAGGGTGTGGGGGGCCAACGTCCTGACTTTC.

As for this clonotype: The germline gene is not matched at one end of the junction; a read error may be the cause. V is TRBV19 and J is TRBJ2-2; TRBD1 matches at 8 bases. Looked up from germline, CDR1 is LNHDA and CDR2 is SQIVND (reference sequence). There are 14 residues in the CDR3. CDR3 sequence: CASSVDRATVELFF. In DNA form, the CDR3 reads TGTGCCAGTAGCGTGGACAGGGCCACCGTGGAGCTGTTTTTT.

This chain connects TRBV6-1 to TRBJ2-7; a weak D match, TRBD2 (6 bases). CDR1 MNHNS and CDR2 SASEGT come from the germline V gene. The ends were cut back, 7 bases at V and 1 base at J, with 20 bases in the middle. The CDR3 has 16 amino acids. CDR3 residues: CASIPGGTAGSYEQYF. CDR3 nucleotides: TGTGCCAGCATACCCGGCGGGACCGCGGGGTCCTACGAGCAGTACTTC.

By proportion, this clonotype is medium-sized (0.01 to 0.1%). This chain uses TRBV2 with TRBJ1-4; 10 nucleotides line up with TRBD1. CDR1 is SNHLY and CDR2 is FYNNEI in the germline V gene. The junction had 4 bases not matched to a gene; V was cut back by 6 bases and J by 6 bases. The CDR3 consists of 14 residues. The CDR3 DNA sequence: TGTGCCAGCAGCGTTGGACAGGGGGATGAAAAACTGTTTTTT. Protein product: CASSVGQGDEKLFF.

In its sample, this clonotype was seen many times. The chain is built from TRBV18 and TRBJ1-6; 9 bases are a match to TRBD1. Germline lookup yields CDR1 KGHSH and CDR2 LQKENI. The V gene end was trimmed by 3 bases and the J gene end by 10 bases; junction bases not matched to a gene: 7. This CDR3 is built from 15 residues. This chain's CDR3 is CASSPRTGEGSPLHF. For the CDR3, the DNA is TGTGCCAGCTCACCGAGGACAGGGGAAGGGTCACCCCTCCACTTT.

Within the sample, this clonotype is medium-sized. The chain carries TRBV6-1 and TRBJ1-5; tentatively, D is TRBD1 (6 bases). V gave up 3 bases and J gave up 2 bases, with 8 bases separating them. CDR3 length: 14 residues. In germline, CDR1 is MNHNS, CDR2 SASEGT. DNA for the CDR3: TGTGCCAGCAGTGATAGGGGGGGCAATCAGCCCCAGCATTTT. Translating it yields CASSDRGGNQPQHF.

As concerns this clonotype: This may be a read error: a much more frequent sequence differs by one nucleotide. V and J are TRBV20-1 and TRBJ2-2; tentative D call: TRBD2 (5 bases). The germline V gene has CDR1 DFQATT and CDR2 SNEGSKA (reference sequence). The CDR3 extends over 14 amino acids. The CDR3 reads CCARVQRGTGELFF. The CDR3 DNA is TGCTGTGCTAGAGTACAGCGAGGGACCGGGGAGCTGTTTTTT.

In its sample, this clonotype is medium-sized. The CDR3 DNA reads TGTGCCAGCAGTTACGTCAACCAGGGCCGCGAGCAGTACTTC. Amino acids: CASSYVNQGREQYF. The chain combines TRBV6-1 with TRBJ2-7; D is possibly TRBD1 (5 bases). In germline, CDR1 is MNHNS, CDR2 SASEGT. Trimming pared 5 bases from V and 6 bases from J, leaving 17 bases between. The CDR3 extends over 14 amino acids.

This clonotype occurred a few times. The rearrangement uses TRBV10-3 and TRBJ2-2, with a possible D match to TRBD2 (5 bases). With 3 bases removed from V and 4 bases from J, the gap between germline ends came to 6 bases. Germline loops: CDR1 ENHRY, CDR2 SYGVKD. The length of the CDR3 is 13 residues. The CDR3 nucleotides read TGTGCCATCAGTGAACGGGGCACCGGGGAGCTGTTTTTT. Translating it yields CAISERGTGELFF.

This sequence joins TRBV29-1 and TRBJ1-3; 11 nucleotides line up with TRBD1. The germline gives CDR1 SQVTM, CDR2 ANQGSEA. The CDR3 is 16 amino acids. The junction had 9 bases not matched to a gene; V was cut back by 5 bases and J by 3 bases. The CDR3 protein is CSVRTGGVRGGNTIYF. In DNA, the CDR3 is TGCAGCGTTCGGACAGGGGGCGTAAGGGGTGGAAACACCATATATTTT.

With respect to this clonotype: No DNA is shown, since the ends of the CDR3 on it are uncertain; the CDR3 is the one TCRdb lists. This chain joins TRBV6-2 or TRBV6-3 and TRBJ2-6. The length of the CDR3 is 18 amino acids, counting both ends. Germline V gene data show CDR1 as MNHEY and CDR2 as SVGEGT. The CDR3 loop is CASSYSRKVGSGANVMTF.

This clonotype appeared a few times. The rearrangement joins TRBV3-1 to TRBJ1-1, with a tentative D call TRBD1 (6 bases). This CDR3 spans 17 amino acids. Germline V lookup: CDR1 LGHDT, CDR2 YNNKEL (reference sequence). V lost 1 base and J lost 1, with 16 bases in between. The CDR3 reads CASSQVVGAVRNTEAFF. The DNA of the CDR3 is TGTGCCAGCAGCCAAGTGGTGGGGGCGGTAAGGAACACTGAAGCTTTCTTT.

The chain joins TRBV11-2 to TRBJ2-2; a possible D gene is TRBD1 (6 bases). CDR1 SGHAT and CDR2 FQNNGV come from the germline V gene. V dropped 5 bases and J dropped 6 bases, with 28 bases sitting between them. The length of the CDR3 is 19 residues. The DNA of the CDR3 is TGTGCCAGCAGCCCGCAACGGGTGGGGCACAGGGTAGAGGCCGGGGAGCTGTTTTTT. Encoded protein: CASSPQRVGHRVEAGELFF.

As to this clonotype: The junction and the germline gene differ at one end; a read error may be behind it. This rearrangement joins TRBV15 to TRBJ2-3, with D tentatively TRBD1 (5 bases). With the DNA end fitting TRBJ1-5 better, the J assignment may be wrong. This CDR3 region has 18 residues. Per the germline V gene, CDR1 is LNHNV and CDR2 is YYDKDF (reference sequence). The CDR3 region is CATSRDTLAGGQKDTQHF. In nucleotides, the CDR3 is TGTGCCACCAGTAGAGATACATTAGCGGGAGGACAAAAAGATACGCAGCATTTT.

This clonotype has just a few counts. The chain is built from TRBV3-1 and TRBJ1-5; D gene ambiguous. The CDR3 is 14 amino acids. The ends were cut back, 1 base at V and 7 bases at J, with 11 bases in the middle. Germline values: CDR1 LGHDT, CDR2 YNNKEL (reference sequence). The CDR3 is CASSQGRTVQPQHF. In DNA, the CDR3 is TGTGCCAGCAGCCAAGGGAGGACCGTACAGCCCCAGCATTTT.